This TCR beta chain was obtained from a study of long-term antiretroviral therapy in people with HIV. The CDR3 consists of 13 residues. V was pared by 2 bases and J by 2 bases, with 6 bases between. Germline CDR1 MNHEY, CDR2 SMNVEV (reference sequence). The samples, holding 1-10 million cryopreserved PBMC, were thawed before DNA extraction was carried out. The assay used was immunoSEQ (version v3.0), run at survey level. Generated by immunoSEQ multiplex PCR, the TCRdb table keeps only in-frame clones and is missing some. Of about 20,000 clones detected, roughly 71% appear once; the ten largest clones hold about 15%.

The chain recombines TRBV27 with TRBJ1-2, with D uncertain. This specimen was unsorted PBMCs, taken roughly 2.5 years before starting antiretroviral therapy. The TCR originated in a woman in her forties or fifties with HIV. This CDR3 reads CASSLGRNYGYTF. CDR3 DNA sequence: TGTGCCAGCAGTTTAGGCAGGAACTATGGCTACACCTTC.